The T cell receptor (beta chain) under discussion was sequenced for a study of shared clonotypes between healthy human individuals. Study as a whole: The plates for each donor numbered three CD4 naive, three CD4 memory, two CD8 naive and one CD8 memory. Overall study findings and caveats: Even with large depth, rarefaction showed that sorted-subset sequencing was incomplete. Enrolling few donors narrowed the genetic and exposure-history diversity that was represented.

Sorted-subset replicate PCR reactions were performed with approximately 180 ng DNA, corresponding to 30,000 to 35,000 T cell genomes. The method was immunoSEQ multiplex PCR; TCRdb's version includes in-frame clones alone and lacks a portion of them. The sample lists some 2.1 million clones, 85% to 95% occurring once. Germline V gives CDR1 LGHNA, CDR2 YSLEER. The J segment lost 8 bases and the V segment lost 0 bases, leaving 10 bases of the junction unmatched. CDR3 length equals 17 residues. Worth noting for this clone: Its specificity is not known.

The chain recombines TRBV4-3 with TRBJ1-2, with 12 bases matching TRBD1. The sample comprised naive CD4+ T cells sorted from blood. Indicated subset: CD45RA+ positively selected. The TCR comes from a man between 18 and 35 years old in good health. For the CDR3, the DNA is TGCGCCAGCAGCCAAGACCAAGGGACAGGGGGCCTGAGCGGCTACACCTTC. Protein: CASSQDQGTGGLSGYTF.